A selection of T cell receptor beta chains follows, all from one sample in a study of CD8+CD57+ T cells in acquired aplastic anemia. Using its own MiXCR run on the reads, TCRdb lists one record per CDR3 protein. Of under 250,000 distinct CDR3 sequences listed, approximately 65% are singletons. What was sequenced was sorted CD4+, CD8+, or CD8+CD57+ T cells (not recorded which) from PBMCs. All receptors derive from a human donor with aplastic anemia. Each CDR3 is given with its conserved first and last residue. A D gene is named only where the DNA matches it firmly. Where a row states a size, it is once, few, many or the class of an expanded clone; other rows omit it.

clone size	D gene	V gene	J gene	CDR3 protein	CDR3 DNA
few	TRBD1	TRBV29-1	TRBJ1-6	CSARLGTANSPLHF	TGCAGCGCGCGCCTCGGGACAGCTAATTCACCCCTCCACTTT
few	TRBD2	TRBV7-6	TRBJ2-3	CASSLGAGGGTDTQYF	TGTGCCAGCAGCCTAGGGGCGGGAGGGGGCACAGATACGCAGTATTTT
-	TRBD1	TRBV7-6	TRBJ1-2	CASSARTGFDAYGYTF	TGTGCCAGCAGCGCACGGACAGGGTTCGACGCCTATGGCTACACCTTC
-	TRBD2	TRBV10-3	TRBJ2-3	CAISGYSRGGGADTQYF	TGTGCCATCAGTGGGTACTCGCGGGGGGGCGGGGCAGATACGCAGTATTTT
-	-	TRBV5-1	TRBJ1-4	CASSFYSGGDEKLFF	TGTGCCAGCAGCTTCTATAGCGGGGGGGATGAAAAACTGTTTTTT
-	TRBD2	TRBV20-1	TRBJ2-1	CSAPLASGTSEQFF	TGCAGTGCCCCCCTTGCTAGCGGGACTAGTGAGCAGTTCTTC
-	TRBD1	TRBV10-3	TRBJ2-7	CASSYSSPDRIYEQYF	TGTGCCAGCAGTTACTCCTCACCGGACAGGATCTACGAGCAGTACTTC
-	-	TRBV6-6	TRBJ2-6	CASCDGTKGSGANVLTF	TGTGCCAGTTGTGACGGGACGAAAGGCTCTGGGGCCAACGTCCTGACTTTC
-	-	TRBV27	TRBJ2-7	CASSLYAGAPYEQYF	TGTGCCAGCAGTTTATATGCGGGGGCCCCCTACGAGCAGTACTTC
-	-	TRBV6-7	TRBJ2-7	CASSVESGPSYEQYF	TGTGCCAGCAGCGTAGAGAGCGGGCCCTCCTACGAGCAGTACTTC
-	TRBD1	TRBV19	TRBJ1-1	CASMSRTGVGTIEAFF	TGTGCCAGTATGTCGAGGACAGGGGTCGGGACAATTGAAGCTTTCTTT
-	TRBD2	TRBV20-1	TRBJ2-1	CSATGLAGGLQFF	TGCAGTGCTACGGGACTAGCGGGAGGGCTGCAGTTCTTC
-	-	TRBV9	TRBJ1-6	CASSVDRGRGSPLHF	TGTGCCAGCAGCGTGGACCGGGGCCGCGGTTCACCCCTCCACTTT
-	-	TRBV15	TRBJ1-2	CATSSPRYSYGYTF	TGTGCCACCAGCTCACCCCGGTACAGCTATGGCTACACCTTC
-	TRBD2	TRBV11-3	TRBJ2-5	CASSPPRETSGNLGTQYF	TGTGCCAGCAGCCCTCCCCGAGAGACTAGCGGGAATTTGGGGACCCAGTACTTC
-	-	TRBV5-4	TRBJ1-1	CASSLGQEETQYFGNLEAFF	-
-	-	TRBV12-3/TRBV12-4	TRBJ2-7	CASSLGDIGSYEQYF	TGTGCCAGCAGTTTGGGGGATATAGGCTCCTACGAGCAGTACTTC
-	TRBD1	TRBV15	TRBJ2-5	CATSPSGGKVETQYF	TGTGCCACCAGCCCTTCAGGGGGCAAAGTAGAGACCCAGTACTTC
-	TRBD2	TRBV7-2	TRBJ2-5	CASSPQSGGGETQYF	TGTGCCAGCAGCCCTCAGAGCGGGGGCGGGGAGACCCAGTACTTC
few	TRBD1	TRBV19	TRBJ1-2	CASSPSRTGYGYTF	TGTGCCAGTAGTCCCTCCAGGACAGGATATGGCTACACCTTC
-	-	TRBV6-1	TRBJ2-7	CASSVMGWQYF	TGTGCCAGCAGTGTTATGGGGTGGCAGTACTTC
-	-	TRBV10-1	TRBJ1-6	CASSDQGPNTGELSYNSPLHF	TGCGCCAGCAGTGATCAGGGTCCGAACACCGGGGAGCTGTCCTATAATTCACCCCTCCACTTT
once	-	TRBV7-3	TRBJ2-1	CASSSTQNNEQFF	TGTGCCAGCAGCTCCACCCAGAACAATGAGCAGTTCTTC
-	-	TRBV9	TRBJ1-1	CASSVEGSNTEAFF	TGTGCCAGCAGCGTAGAGGGGTCGAACACTGAAGCTTTCTTT
-	-	TRBV7-9	TRBJ1-1	CASGKGQYTEAFF	TGTGCCAGCGGGAAAGGACAGTACACTGAAGCTTTCTTT
few	-	TRBV5-1	TRBJ1-1	CASTSATENTEAFF	TGTGCCAGCACCAGCGCAACAGAAAACACTGAAGCTTTCTTT
few	-	TRBV3-1	TRBJ1-6	CASSQDLGHSPLHF	TGTGCCAGCAGCCAAGATCTGGGGCACTCACCCCTCCACTTT
-	-	TRBV11-3	TRBJ2-6	CASSFPPGGANVLTF	TGTGCCAGCAGCTTCCCCCCCGGAGGGGCCAACGTCCTGACTTTC
-	-	TRBV4-3	TRBJ1-1	CASSQELDEGTEAFF	TGCGCCAGCAGCCAAGAACTAGACGAAGGCACTGAAGCTTTCTTT
-	TRBD1	TRBV7-9	TRBJ2-2	CASSFNRGRTGELFF	TGTGCCAGCAGCTTCAACAGGGGGCGCACCGGGGAGCTGTTTTTT
-	-	TRBV20-1	TRBJ1-4	CSAATNEKLFF	TGCAGCGCTGCAACTAATGAAAAACTGTTTTTT
-	-	TRBV7-8	TRBJ1-5	CASSLEVVGRLRPQHF	TGTGCCAGCAGCTTAGAGGTTGTGGGTCGCCTCCGGCCCCAGCATTTT
once	-	TRBV7-9	TRBJ1-2	CASSPTQGGYGYTF	TGTGCCAGCAGCCCAACACAGGGAGGCTATGGCTACACCTTC